The 18 T cell receptor beta chains in this list originate from one sample, sequenced in a study of T cell changes during pregnancy in multiple sclerosis (dated by TCRdb to between 2018 and 2020). Library creation used the immunoSEQ multiplex PCR assay. This immuneACCESS table, as held by TCRdb, lists in-frame sequences with V and J called but not all clones. Of the missing ones, under half trace to an unresolved V gene in checked studies; the others have no known cause. Present in this sample are 70,000 to 75,000 clones, around nine tenths of which were seen just once. The top ten hold less than 4% of the sample. Sequenced here: peripheral blood, sampled before pregnancy. The receptors shown here come from a female donor with multiple sclerosis, enrolled in a pregnancy study.

The chain combines TRBV2 with TRBJ1-2; 7 bases agree with TRBD1. This CDR3 comprises 16 residues. From germline, CDR1 is SNHLY and CDR2 FYNNEI. V shed 0 bases and J 8 bases; nucleotides not matched to a gene: 12. The CDR3 sequence: CASSEAVVRGTGGYTF. The CDR3 DNA reads TGTGCCAGCAGTGAAGCAGTGGTCAGGGGGACGGGAGGCTACACCTTC.

V gene TRBV7-8 combines with J gene TRBJ1-3; D uncertain. This CDR3 has 16 residues. V was trimmed by 5 bases and J by 0 bases, leaving 14 bases between them. Germline values: CDR1 SGHVS, CDR2 FQNEAQ. In DNA form, the CDR3 reads TGTGCCAGCAGCCCGCGGGGAATTAGCTCTGGAAACACCATATATTTT. Translation gives CASSPRGISSGNTIYF.

CDR3 nucleotide sequence: TGTGCCAGCAGTACCACAGGGGGCACTGAAGCTTTCTTT. This gives the protein CASSTTGGTEAFF. The genes are TRBV25-1 and TRBJ1-1; 8 bases agree with TRBD1. With 5 bases clipped from V and 4 bases from J, the junction kept 3 bases outside the gene matches. The germline gives CDR1 MGHDK, CDR2 SYGVNS. The CDR3 runs 13 residues.

Only a few counts were recorded for this clone. This chain joins TRBV4-2 and TRBJ1-2, with TRBD1 matching 10 bases. V lost 5 bases to trimming and J lost 5 bases; unmatched junction nucleotides: 2. Germline V gene data show CDR1 as LGHNA and CDR2 as YNFKEQ. The CDR3 contains 13 residues. The CDR3: CASSGDRGYGYTF. DNA for the CDR3: TGTGCCAGCAGCGGGGACAGGGGTTATGGCTACACCTTC.

V and J are TRBV29-1 and TRBJ2-7; D may be TRBD1 (6 bases). V dropped 4 bases and J dropped 0 bases, with 19 bases sitting between them. The CDR3 extends over 16 amino acids. Germline-derived CDR1 and CDR2 are SQVTM and ANQGSEA. The CDR3 nucleotides are TGCAGCGTTGGTACAGGGTTGCCCAAGAGCTCCTACGAGCAGTACTTC. Protein product: CSVGTGLPKSSYEQYF.

This clone showed up many times. The chain joins TRBV4-1 to TRBJ2-3; TRBD2 aligns across 14 bases. CDR1 is MGHRA and CDR2 is YSYEKL in the germline V gene. V shed 5 bases and J 4 bases; nucleotides not matched to a gene: 2. CDR3 length: 15 residues. DNA of the CDR3: TGCGCCAGCAGCTCGGGACTAGCGGGAGCAGATACGCAGTATTTT. It codes for CASSSGLAGADTQYF.

V is TRBV4-3 and J is TRBJ2-2; D gene ambiguous. Between the trimmed V and J ends, which lost 0 bases and 6 bases, there was a span of 8 bases. In germline, CDR1 is LGHNA, CDR2 YSLEER. The CDR3 has 14 residues. This CDR3 reads CASSQELVAGELFF. In DNA, the CDR3 is TGCGCCAGCAGCCAAGAACTGGTCGCCGGGGAGCTGTTTTTT.

V is TRBV27 and J is TRBJ1-1; D is unresolved. The CDR3 is made up of 12 amino acids. Trimming took off 3 bases at V and 4 bases at J, with 6 bases between the two ends. CDR1 and CDR2 (germline): MNHEY, SMNVEV (reference sequence). CDR3 bases: TGTGCCAGCAGTTTTACCGGCACTGAAGCTTTCTTT. Translated, it gives CASSFTGTEAFF.

This clone was picked up one time. The chain couples TRBV29-1 to TRBJ1-1, with 10 bases aligning to TRBD1. CDR3 length: 15 amino acids. Trimming at V came to 7 bases and at J to 1 base, leaving 9 bases not matched to a gene. The germline CDR1 and CDR2 sequences are SQVTM and ANQGSEA. The CDR3: CSARGTGASNTEAFF. The CDR3 bases are TGCAGCGCCAGAGGGACAGGGGCCTCGAACACTGAAGCTTTCTTT.

The genes are TRBV4-2 and TRBJ1-2; the D is unclear. Trimming stripped 0 bases from V and 3 bases from J, with 5 bases between. Per germline, CDR1 LGHNA and CDR2 YNFKEQ. The CDR3 spans 13 residues. The CDR3 DNA reads TGTGCCAGCAGCCAAGACGCGGACTATGGCTACACCTTC. Its translation is CASSQDADYGYTF.

The chain recombines TRBV6-1 with TRBJ1-5; possible D gene TRBD1, 5 bases. The CDR3 consists of 13 residues. CDR1 MNHNS and CDR2 SASEGT come from the germline V gene. Trimming took 7 bases from V and 4 from J, leaving 11 bases between them. The chain's CDR3 is CASIQALNQPQHF. The CDR3 DNA is TGTGCCAGCATACAGGCATTGAATCAGCCCCAGCATTTT.

This rearrangement joins TRBV5-1 to TRBJ2-1; D possibly corresponds to TRBD2 (6 bases). Germline CDR1 is SGHRS and CDR2 is YFSETQ. The CDR3 spans 15 residues. Trimming cost V 1 base and J 4 bases, with 12 bases left between them. The chain's CDR3 is CASSLSGVFYNEQFF. The CDR3 nucleotides read TGCGCCAGCAGCTTGTCGGGGGTCTTTTACAATGAGCAGTTCTTC. Complete variable domain (other parts from reference TRBV5-1 and TRBJ2-1): KAGVTQTPRYLIKTRGQQVTLSCSPISGHRSVSWYQQTPGQGLQFLFEYFSETQRNKGNFPGRFSGRQFSNSRSEMNVSTLELGDSALYLCASSLSGVFYNEQFFGPGTRLTVL.

The chain combines TRBV5-6 with TRBJ1-3; the D gene is possibly TRBD1 (6 bases). The CDR3 spans 13 residues. Germline V gives CDR1 SGHDT, CDR2 YYEEEE. V was shortened by 3 bases and J by 9 bases, with 13 bases between the two germline ends. CDR3 nucleotide sequence: TGTGCCAGCAGCTCTCCCACAGGGAGCACCATATATTTT. Translation: CASSSPTGSTIYF.

The V gene is TRBV5-1, the J gene TRBJ2-1; 9 nucleotides agree with TRBD1. This CDR3 is 15 amino acids long. The V segment lost 3 bases and the J segment 4 bases; nucleotides outside the gene matches: 5. CDR1 and CDR2 from the germline V gene are SGHRS and YFSETQ. The CDR3, as DNA: TGCGCCAGCAGCTCAGGGACAGGGCAATACAATGAGCAGTTCTTC. Its protein is CASSSGTGQYNEQFF.

CDR3 loop: CASSLHPRGWEEQYF. The CDR3 DNA reads TGTGCCAGCAGCTTACACCCTCGGGGATGGGAGGAGCAGTACTTC. V is TRBV7-4 and J is TRBJ2-7; TRBD2 might be the D (5 bases). Trimming removed 2 bases from V and 7 bases from J, with 18 bases in between. The CDR3 loop spans 15 amino acids. Per the germline V gene, CDR1 is SGHVT and CDR2 is SQSDAQ.

This sequence joins TRBV6-6 and TRBJ2-1, with 10 bases identical to TRBD2. The CDR3 has 15 residues. The V gene end was trimmed by 4 bases and the J gene end by 7 bases; junction bases not matched to a gene: 7. Per the germline V gene, CDR1 is MNHNY and CDR2 is SVGAGI (reference sequence). CDR3 protein: CASSFIEREGNEQFF. CDR3 nucleotide sequence: TGTGCCAGCAGTTTTATCGAGCGGGAGGGGAATGAGCAGTTCTTC.

The chain uses TRBV30 and TRBJ1-5; D remains ambiguous. Germline CDR1 and CDR2: GTSNPN and SVGIG (reference sequence). The CDR3 has 15 residues. Trimming took off 0 bases at V and 0 bases at J, with 9 bases between the two ends. The CDR3, as DNA: TGTGCCTGGAGTGTCGGGGAGTTTAGCAATCAGCCCCAGCATTTT. Translating it yields CAWSVGEFSNQPQHF. The variable domain in full, completed from reference TRBV30 and TRBJ1-5, reads SQTIHQWPATLVQPVGSPLSLECTVEGTSNPNLYWYRQAAGRGLQLLFYSVGIGQISSEVPQNLSASRPQDRQFILSSKKLLLSDSGFYLCAWSVGEFSNQPQHFGDGTRLSIL.

This chain uses TRBV25-1 with TRBJ2-3; TRBD2 aligns across 12 bases. Trimming cost V 7 bases and J 2 bases; bases outside gene matches: 4. The CDR3 runs 15 residues. Per germline, CDR1 MGHDK and CDR2 SYGVNS. CDR3 DNA: TGTGCCAGCACCGGACTAGCGGGGTACACAGATACGCAGTATTTT. It codes for CASTGLAGYTDTQYF.